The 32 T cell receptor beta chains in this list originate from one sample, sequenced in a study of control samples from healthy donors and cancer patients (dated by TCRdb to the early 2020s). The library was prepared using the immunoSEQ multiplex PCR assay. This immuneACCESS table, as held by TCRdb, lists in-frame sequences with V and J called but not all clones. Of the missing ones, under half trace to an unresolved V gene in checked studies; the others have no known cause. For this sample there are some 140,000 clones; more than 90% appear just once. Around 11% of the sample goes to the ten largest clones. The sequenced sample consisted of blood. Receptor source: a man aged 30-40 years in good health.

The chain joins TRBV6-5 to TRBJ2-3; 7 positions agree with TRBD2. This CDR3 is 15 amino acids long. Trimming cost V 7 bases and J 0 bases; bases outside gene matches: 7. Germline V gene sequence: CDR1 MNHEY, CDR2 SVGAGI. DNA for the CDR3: TGTGCCAGCACGAGGGACTATATGAGCACAGATACGCAGTATTTT. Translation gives CASTRDYMSTDTQYF.

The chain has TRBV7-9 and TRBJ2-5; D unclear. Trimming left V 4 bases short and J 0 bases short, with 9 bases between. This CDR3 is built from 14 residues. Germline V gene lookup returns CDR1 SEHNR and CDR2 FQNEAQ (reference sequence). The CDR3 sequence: CASSSVRDQETQYF. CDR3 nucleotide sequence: TGTGCCAGCAGCTCCGTCCGAGACCAAGAGACCCAGTACTTC.

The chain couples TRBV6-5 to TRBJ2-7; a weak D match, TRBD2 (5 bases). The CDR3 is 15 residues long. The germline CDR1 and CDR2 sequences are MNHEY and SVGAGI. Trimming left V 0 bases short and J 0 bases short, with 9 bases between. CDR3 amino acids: CASSYSGDGSYEQYF. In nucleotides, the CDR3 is TGTGCCAGCAGTTACTCGGGAGACGGCTCCTACGAGCAGTACTTC.

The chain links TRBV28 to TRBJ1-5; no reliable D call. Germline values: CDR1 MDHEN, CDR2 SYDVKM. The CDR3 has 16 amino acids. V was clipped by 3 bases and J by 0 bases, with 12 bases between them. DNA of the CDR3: TGTGCCAGCAGTTTCTTAGGCCCACTTAGCAATCAGCCCCAGCATTTT. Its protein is CASSFLGPLSNQPQHF.

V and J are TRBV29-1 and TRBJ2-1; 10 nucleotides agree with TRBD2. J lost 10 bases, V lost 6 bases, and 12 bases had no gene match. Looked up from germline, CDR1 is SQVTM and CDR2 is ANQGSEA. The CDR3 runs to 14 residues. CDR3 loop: CSVIIAGGFGEQFF. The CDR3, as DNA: TGCAGCGTCATAATAGCGGGAGGCTTTGGAGAGCAGTTCTTC.

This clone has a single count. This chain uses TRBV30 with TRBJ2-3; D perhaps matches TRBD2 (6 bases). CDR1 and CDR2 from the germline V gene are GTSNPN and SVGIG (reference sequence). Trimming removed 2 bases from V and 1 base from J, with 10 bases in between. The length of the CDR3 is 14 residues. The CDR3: CAWSLLARTDTQYF. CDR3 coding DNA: TGTGCCTGGAGTTTGCTAGCGCGCACAGATACGCAGTATTTT.

CDR3 in amino acids: CASSPWTSGVSSYEQYF. The DNA of the CDR3 is TGTGCCAGCAGCCCCTGGACTAGCGGGGTAAGCTCCTACGAGCAGTACTTC. This chain links TRBV7-8 with TRBJ2-7; 12 nucleotides line up with TRBD2. In germline, CDR1 is SGHVS, CDR2 FQNEAQ. This CDR3 spans 17 amino acids. Unmatched junction bases numbered 8, after V lost 5 bases and J lost 0 bases.

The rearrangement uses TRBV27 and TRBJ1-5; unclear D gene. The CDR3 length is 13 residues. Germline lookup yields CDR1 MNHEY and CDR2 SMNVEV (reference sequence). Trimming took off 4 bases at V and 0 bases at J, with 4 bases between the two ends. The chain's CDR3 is CASSSSSNQPQHF. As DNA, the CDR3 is TGTGCCAGCAGTTCCTCTAGCAATCAGCCCCAGCATTTT.

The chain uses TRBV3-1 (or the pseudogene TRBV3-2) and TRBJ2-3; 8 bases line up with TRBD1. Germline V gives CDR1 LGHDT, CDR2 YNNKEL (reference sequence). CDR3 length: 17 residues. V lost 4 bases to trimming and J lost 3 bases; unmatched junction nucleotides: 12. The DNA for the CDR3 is TGTGCCAGCAGCCGGGCTTTGACAGGGGAAGGGACAGATACGCAGTATTTT. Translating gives CASSRALTGEGTDTQYF.

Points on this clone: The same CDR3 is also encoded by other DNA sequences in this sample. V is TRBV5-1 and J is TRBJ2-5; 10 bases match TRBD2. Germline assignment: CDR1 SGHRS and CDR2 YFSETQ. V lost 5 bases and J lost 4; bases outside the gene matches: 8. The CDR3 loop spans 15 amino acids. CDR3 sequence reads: CASSFLAGVGETQYF. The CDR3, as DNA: TGCGCCAGCAGTTTTCTAGCGGGAGTTGGAGAGACCCAGTACTTC.

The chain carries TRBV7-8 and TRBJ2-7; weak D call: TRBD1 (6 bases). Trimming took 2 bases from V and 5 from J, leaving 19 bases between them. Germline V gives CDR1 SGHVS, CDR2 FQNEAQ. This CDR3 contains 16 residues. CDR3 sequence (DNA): TGTGCCAGCAGCTTAAAGCAGGGGAGTCCTTCGGACGAGCAGTACTTC. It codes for CASSLKQGSPSDEQYF.

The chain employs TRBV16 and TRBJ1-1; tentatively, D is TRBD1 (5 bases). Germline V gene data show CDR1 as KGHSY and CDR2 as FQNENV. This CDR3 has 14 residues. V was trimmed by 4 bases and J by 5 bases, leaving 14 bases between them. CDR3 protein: CASSPPGQTTEAFF. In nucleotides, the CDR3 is TGTGCCAGCAGCCCCCCGGGGCAAACAACTGAAGCTTTCTTT.

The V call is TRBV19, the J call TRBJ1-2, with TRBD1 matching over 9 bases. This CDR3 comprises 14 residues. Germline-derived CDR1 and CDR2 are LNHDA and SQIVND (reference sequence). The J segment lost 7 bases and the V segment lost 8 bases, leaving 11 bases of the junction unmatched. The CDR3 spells CASAGNRGRIGYTF. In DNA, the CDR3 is TGTGCCAGTGCTGGAAACAGGGGGCGGATTGGCTACACCTTC. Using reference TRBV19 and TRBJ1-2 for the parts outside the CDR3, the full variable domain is DGGITQSPKYLFRKEGQNVTLSCEQNLNHDAMYWYRQDPGQGLRLIYYSQIVNDFQKGDIAEGYSVSREKKESFPLTVTSAQKNPTAFYLCASAGNRGRIGYTFGSGTRLTVV.

In DNA, the CDR3 is TGTGCCAGCAGTGTGCGGTTTGAGCAGTACTTC. As protein: CASSVRFEQYF. V gene TRBV2 combines with J gene TRBJ2-7; D gene unclear. V gave up 4 bases and J gave up 7 bases, with 8 bases separating them. The CDR3 runs 11 residues. Germline-derived CDR1 and CDR2 are SNHLY and FYNNEI.

As DNA, the CDR3 is TGTGCCAGCAGCTTGGGGAACAGGGACTGCGGCTACACCTTC. Amino acid sequence: CASSLGNRDCGYTF. The chain recombines TRBV11-3 with TRBJ1-2; D perhaps matches TRBD1 (6 bases). Germline CDR1 is SGHNT and CDR2 is YENEEA. The CDR3 totals 14 residues. The V end lost 3 bases, the J end lost 8 bases, and 16 bases lay between the germline ends.

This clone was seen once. The CDR3 nucleotides are TGCGCCAGCAGCCCCCGACAGGGTACAGATACGCAGTATTTT. Translation: CASSPRQGTDTQYF. The gene calls are TRBV4-1 and TRBJ2-3; 7 bases align to TRBD1. Germline loops: CDR1 MGHRA, CDR2 YSYEKL. This CDR3 contains 14 residues. J lost 3 bases, V lost 4 bases, and 4 bases had no gene match.

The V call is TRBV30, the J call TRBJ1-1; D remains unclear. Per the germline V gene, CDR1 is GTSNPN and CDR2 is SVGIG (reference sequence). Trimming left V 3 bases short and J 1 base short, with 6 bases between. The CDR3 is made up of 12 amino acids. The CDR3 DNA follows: TGTGCCTGGAGGGTGGGGAACACTGAAGCTTTCTTT. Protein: CAWRVGNTEAFF.

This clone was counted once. The CDR3 sequence is CASSGLAGRVTDTQYF. CDR3 DNA sequence: TGTGCCAGCAGTGGACTAGCGGGAAGGGTCACAGATACGCAGTATTTT. The gene calls are TRBV6-1 and TRBJ2-3; TRBD2 agrees at 11 bases. Germline trimming cut 4 bases from V and 2 bases from J; bases unmatched to any gene: 5. CDR1 and CDR2 (germline): MNHNS, SASEGT. This CDR3 comprises 16 residues.

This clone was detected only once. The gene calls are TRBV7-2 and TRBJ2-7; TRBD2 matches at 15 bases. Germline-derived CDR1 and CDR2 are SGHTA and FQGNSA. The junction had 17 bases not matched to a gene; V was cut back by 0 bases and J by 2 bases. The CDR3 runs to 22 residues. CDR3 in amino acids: CASSLAPHSFWTSGRETYEQYF. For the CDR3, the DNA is TGTGCCAGCAGCTTAGCCCCCCACAGTTTTTGGACTAGCGGGAGGGAGACCTACGAGCAGTACTTC.

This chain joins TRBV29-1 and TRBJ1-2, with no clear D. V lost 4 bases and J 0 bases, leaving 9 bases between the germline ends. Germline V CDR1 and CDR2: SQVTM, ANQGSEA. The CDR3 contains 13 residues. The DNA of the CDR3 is TGCAGCGTTGCGGCAACGACTAACTATGGCTACACCTTC. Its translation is CSVAATTNYGYTF.

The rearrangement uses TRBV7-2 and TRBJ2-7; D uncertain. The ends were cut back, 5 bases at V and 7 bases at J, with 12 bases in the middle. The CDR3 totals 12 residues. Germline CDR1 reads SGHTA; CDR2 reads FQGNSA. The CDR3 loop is CASSVRLQEQYF. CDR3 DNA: TGTGCCAGCAGCGTTAGGTTACAGGAGCAGTACTTC.

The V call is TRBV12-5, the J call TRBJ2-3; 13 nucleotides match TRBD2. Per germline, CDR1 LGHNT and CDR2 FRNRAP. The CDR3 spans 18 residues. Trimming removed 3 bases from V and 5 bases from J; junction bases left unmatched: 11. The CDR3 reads CASGFHSGLAGVRDTQYF. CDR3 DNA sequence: TGTGCTAGTGGTTTCCACTCAGGACTAGCGGGAGTCAGAGATACGCAGTATTTT.

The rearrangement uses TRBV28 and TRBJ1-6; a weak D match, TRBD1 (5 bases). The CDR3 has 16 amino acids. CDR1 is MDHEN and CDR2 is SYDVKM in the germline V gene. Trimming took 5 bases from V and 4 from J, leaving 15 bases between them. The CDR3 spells CASSAWGSAYNSPLHF. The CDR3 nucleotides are TGTGCCAGCAGTGCGTGGGGGTCTGCGTATAATTCACCCCTCCACTTT.

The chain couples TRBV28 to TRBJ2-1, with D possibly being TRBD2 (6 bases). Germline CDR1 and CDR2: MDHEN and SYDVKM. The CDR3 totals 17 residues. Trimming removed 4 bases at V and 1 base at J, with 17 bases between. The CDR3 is CASSSPRIAASYNEQFF. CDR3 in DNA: TGTGCCAGCAGTTCCCCGCGGATAGCGGCTTCCTACAATGAGCAGTTCTTC.

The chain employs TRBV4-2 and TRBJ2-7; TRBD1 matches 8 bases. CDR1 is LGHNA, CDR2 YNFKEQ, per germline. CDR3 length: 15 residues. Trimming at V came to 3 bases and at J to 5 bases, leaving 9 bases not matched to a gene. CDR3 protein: CASSQGIDRGNEQYF. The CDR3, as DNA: TGTGCCAGCAGCCAGGGAATAGACAGGGGCAACGAGCAGTACTTC.

CDR3 sequence: CASSYKSVRGYTF. In DNA form, the CDR3 reads TGTGCCAGCAGTTATAAGTCTGTGAGAGGCTACACCTTC. The chain couples TRBV6-2 or TRBV6-3 to TRBJ1-2; D is undetermined. Germline assignment: CDR1 MNHEY and CDR2 SVGEGT. V gave up 3 bases and J gave up 8 bases, with 13 bases separating them. The CDR3 is 13 amino acids.

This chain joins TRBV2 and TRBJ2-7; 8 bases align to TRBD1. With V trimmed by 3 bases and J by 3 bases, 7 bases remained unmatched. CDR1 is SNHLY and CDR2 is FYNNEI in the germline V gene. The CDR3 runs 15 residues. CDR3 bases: TGTGCCAGCAGTGACCCGGGACAGGACCTCTACGAGCAGTACTTC. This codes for CASSDPGQDLYEQYF.

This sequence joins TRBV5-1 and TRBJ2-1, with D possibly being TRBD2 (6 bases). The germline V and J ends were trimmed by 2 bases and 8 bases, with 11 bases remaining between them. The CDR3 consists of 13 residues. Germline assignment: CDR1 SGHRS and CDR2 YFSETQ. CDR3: CASSLTLAYEQFF. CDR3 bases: TGCGCCAGCAGCTTAACACTAGCCTATGAGCAGTTCTTC.

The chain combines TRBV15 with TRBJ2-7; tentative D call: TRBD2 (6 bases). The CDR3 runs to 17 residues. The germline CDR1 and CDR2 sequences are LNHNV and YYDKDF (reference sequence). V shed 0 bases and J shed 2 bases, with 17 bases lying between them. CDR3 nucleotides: TGTGCCACCAGCAGAGATATATTCCGGGAGCGCCCCTACGAGCAGTACTTC. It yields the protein CATSRDIFRERPYEQYF.

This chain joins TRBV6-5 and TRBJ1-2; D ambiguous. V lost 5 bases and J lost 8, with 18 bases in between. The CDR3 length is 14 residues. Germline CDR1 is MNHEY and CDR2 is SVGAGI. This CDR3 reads CASSPSSSPLGYTF. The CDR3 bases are TGTGCCAGCAGTCCTTCGTCCAGTCCCTTAGGCTACACCTTC.

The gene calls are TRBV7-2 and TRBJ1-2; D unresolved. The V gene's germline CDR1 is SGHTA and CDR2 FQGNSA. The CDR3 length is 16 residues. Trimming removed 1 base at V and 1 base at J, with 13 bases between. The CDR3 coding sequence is TGTGCCAGCAGCTTAGGCCGGGCCGTCCATAACTATGGCTACACCTTC. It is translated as CASSLGRAVHNYGYTF. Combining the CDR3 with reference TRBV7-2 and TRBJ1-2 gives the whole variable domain GAGVSQSPSNKVTEKGKDVELRCDPISGHTALYWYRQSLGQGLEFLIYFQGNSAPDKSGLPSDRFSAERTGGSVSTLTIQRTQQEDSAVYLCASSLGRAVHNYGYTFGSGTRLTVV.

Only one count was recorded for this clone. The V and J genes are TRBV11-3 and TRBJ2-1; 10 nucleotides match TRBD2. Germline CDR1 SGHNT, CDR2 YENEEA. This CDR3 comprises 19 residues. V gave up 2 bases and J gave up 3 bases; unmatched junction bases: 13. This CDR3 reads CASSLPLGRTSGNYNEQFF. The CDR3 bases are TGTGCCAGCAGCTTACCACTGGGAAGGACTAGCGGTAACTACAATGAGCAGTTCTTC.